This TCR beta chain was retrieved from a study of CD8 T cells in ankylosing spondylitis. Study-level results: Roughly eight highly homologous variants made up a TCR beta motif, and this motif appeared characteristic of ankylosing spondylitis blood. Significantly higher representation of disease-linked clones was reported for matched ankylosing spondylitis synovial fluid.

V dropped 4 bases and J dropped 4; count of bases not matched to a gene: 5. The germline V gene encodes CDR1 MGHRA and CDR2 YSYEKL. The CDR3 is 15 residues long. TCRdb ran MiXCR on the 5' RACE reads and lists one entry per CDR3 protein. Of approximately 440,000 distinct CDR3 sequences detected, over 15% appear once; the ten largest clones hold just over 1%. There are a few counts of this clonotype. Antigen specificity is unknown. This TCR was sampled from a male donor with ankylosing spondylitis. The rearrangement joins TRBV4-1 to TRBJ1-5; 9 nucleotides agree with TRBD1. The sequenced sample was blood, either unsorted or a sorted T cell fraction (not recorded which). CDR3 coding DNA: TGCGCCAGCAGCCGAATGACAGGGGGAAATCAGCCCCAGCATTTT. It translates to CASSRMTGGNQPQHF.